Following are 8 T cell receptor beta chains from one sample sequenced in a study of cytomegalovirus exposure and HLA in healthy donors. Both 60 Vbeta primers and 13 Jbeta primers went into the PCR. Data came from immunoSEQ multiplex PCR; TCRdb stores just in-frame clones and leaves some out. The table includes fewer than 100,000 clones, roughly 85% detected once. Sequencing was carried out using PBMCs. These receptors originate from a female donor in good health and CMV-seronegative.

V usage is TRBV5-6 and J usage is TRBJ2-2; maybe TRBD1 (6 bases). CDR1 SGHDT and CDR2 YYEEEE come from the germline V gene. The V end lost 0 bases, the J end lost 1 base, and 7 bases lay between the germline ends. CDR3 length equals 15 residues. CDR3 sequence: CASSLDRENTGELFF. CDR3 coding DNA: TGTGCCAGCAGCTTGGACAGGGAGAACACCGGGGAGCTGTTTTTT.

This clone occurred once. The chain links TRBV6-5 to TRBJ2-7, with D maybe TRBD1 (5 bases). The CDR3 is made up of 14 amino acids. V shed 0 bases and J shed 3 bases, with 9 bases lying between them. In germline, CDR1 is MNHEY, CDR2 SVGAGI. CDR3 loop: CASSYSLQGYEQYF. Written as DNA, the CDR3 is TGTGCCAGCAGTTACTCCTTGCAGGGCTACGAGCAGTACTTC.

The J gene is TRBJ2-2, the V gene TRBV10-3; no reliable D call. Trimming took 10 bases from V and 3 from J, leaving 6 bases between them. The CDR3 runs to 11 residues. Germline assignment: CDR1 ENHRY and CDR2 SYGVKD. The CDR3: CATQDTGELFF. In DNA, the CDR3 is TGTGCCACCCAGGACACCGGGGAGCTGTTTTTT.

This clone appeared once. The rearrangement joins TRBV14 to TRBJ1-2; D call uncertain. The V gene lost 0 bases and the J gene lost 4 bases, with 6 bases spanning the gap. Germline V lookup: CDR1 SGHDN, CDR2 FVKESK. The CDR3 consists of 13 residues. The CDR3 here is CASSQDYSYGYTF. The CDR3 nucleotides read TGTGCCAGCAGCCAAGATTATAGCTATGGCTACACCTTC.

The chain couples TRBV5-4 to TRBJ2-1; D not certain. This CDR3 comprises 12 residues. Deletions cut 3 bases from V and 3 bases from J, with 4 bases between. In germline, CDR1 is SGHNT, CDR2 YYREEE (reference sequence). CDR3 loop: CASSSIYNEQFF. In DNA form, the CDR3 reads TGTGCCAGCAGCTCTATCTACAATGAGCAGTTCTTC. Filled out from reference TRBV5-4 and TRBJ2-1, the complete variable domain reads ETGVTQSPTHLIKTRGQQVTLRCSSQSGHNTVSWYQQALGQGPQFIFQYYREEENGRGNFPPRFSGLQFPNYSSELNVNALELDDSALYLCASSSIYNEQFFGPGTRLTVL.

The chain is built from TRBV5-1 and TRBJ1-2, with TRBD1 matching over 12 bases. The junction had 3 bases not matched to a gene; V was cut back by 0 bases and J by 6 bases. CDR1 and CDR2 (germline): SGHRS, YFSETQ. This CDR3 has 15 residues. The CDR3 nucleotides are TGCGCCAGCAGCTTGGTGGGACAGGGGGCGGATGGCTACACCTTC. It translates to CASSLVGQGADGYTF.

Note on this clone: Other nucleotide sequences in the sample specify the same CDR3. The chain has TRBV5-4 and TRBJ2-5, with 9 positions matching TRBD1. The CDR3 extends over 14 amino acids. Per germline, CDR1 SGHNT and CDR2 YYREEE (reference sequence). Losses at the gene ends were 0 bases for V and 10 bases for J; bases not matched to a gene: 7. The CDR3 is CASSLASGQGGQYF. CDR3 DNA sequence: TGTGCCAGCAGCTTGGCCTCGGGACAGGGAGGCCAGTACTTC. Full variable domain (remainder filled in from reference TRBV5-4 and TRBJ2-5): ETGVTQSPTHLIKTRGQQVTLRCSSQSGHNTVSWYQQALGQGPQFIFQYYREEENGRGNFPPRFSGLQFPNYSSELNVNALELDDSALYLCASSLASGQGGQYFGPGTRLLVL.

This clone was recorded once. The chain has TRBV7-9 and TRBJ2-5, with a tentative D call TRBD2 (5 bases). Trimming took off 4 bases at V and 7 bases at J, with 7 bases between the two ends. The CDR3 totals 11 residues. CDR1 is SEHNR, CDR2 FQNEAQ, per germline (reference sequence). DNA for the CDR3: TGTGCCAGCAGCTCCCGGGGGACCCAGTACTTC. Protein: CASSSRGTQYF. Combining the CDR3 with reference TRBV7-9 and TRBJ2-5 gives the whole variable domain DTGVSQNPRHKITKRGQNVTFRCDPISEHNRLYWYRQTLGQGPEFLTYFQNEAQLEKSRLLSDRFSAERPKGSFSTLEIQRTEQGDSAMYLCASSSRGTQYFGPGTRLLVL.